This is a list of T cell receptor beta chains from one sample in a study of T cells in narcolepsy. Method: immunoSEQ multiplex PCR; TCRdb's copy keeps in-frame clones and lacks some. The data show about 27,000 clones, approximately 86% seen once. Sequences were obtained from CD45RA- memory CD4+ T cells from PBMCs. The receptors come from a human donor with narcolepsy. Each CDR3 is given with its conserved first and last residue. D genes are given only for firm matches. Clone size is stated in some rows and not others, as once, few, many or a class when expanded.

v_call,j_call,d_call,clone_size,cdr3_aa,cdr3_nt
TRBV18,TRBJ2-1,.,.,CASSPPNLRGHYNEQFF,TGTGCCAGCTCACCACCTAACTTGCGGGGCCACTACAATGAGCAGTTCTTC
TRBV15,TRBJ2-1,.,few,CATSRDLGEQFF,TGTGCCACCAGCAGAGATCTGGGAGAGCAGTTCTTC
TRBV10-3,TRBJ1-1,.,.,CAISSSLTGDTEAFF,TGTGCCATCAGTAGTTCTCTGACAGGTGACACTGAAGCTTTCTTT
TRBV18,TRBJ1-4,.,.,CASSPVSNEKLFF,TGTGCCAGCTCCCCGGTCTCTAATGAAAAACTGTTTTTT
TRBV5-1,TRBJ1-4,TRBD1,once,CASSPGQGDQEKLFF,TGCGCCAGCAGCCCGGGACAGGGGGATCAGGAAAAACTGTTTTTT
TRBV6-1,TRBJ2-1,TRBD1,.,CACVGTGGIGEQFF,TGTGCCTGCGTAGGGACAGGGGGCATCGGTGAGCAGTTCTTC
TRBV7-2,TRBJ1-3,TRBD1,.,CASSGTGSGNTIYF,TGTGCCAGCAGCGGGACAGGTTCTGGAAACACCATATATTTT
TRBV18,TRBJ2-6,.,.,CASSPLGSGANVLTF,TGTGCCAGCTCCCCCCTGGGATCGGGGGCCAACGTCCTGACTTTC
TRBV6-5,TRBJ1-1,.,few,CASSFIRNTEAFF,TGTGCCAGCAGTTTTATCCGGAACACTGAAGCTTTCTTT
TRBV4-1,TRBJ2-5,TRBD2,.,CASSQGLGLLEETQYF,TGCGCCAGCAGCCAAGGCCTGGGACTATTAGAAGAGACCCAGTACTTC
TRBV10-3,TRBJ1-2,.,few,CATRRGAEDGYTF,TGTGCCACACGCCGGGGGGCAGAAGATGGCTACACCTTC
TRBV5-1,TRBJ2-1,TRBD2,.,CASSFTSSGAANPYNEQFF,TGCGCCAGCAGCTTTACGAGTAGCGGGGCGGCAAATCCTTACAATGAGCAGTTCTTC
TRBV6-1,TRBJ2-1,TRBD2,.,CASNSGTSVYNEQFF,TGTGCCAGCAATTCGGGGACTAGCGTCTACAATGAGCAGTTCTTC
TRBV10-3,TRBJ1-3,.,.,CAISESGSSGNTIYF,TGTGCCATCAGTGAATCGGGGAGCTCTGGAAACACCATATATTTT
TRBV28,TRBJ1-3,TRBD1,.,CASPGQAGNTIYF,TGTGCCAGTCCGGGACAGGCCGGAAACACCATATATTTT
TRBV5-6,TRBJ1-1,.,.,CASSHAGRQTEAFF,TGTGCCAGCAGCCACGCGGGGAGGCAGACTGAAGCTTTCTTT
TRBV10-3,TRBJ1-2,TRBD1,.,CAINEGEGQGHGYTF,TGTGCCATCAATGAAGGCGAGGGACAGGGTCATGGCTACACCTTC
TRBV5-1,TRBJ2-3,TRBD1,.,CASSSTGPPSKDTQYF,TGCGCCAGCAGCTCGACAGGGCCTCCGTCGAAAGATACGCAGTATTTT
TRBV18,TRBJ2-3,.,.,CASSPLVNSPTDTQYF,TGTGCCAGCTCACCCCTGGTTAACAGCCCCACGGATACGCAGTATTTT
TRBV5-1,TRBJ2-2,.,.,CASSFGTGFDGELFF,TGCGCCAGCAGCTTCGGGACGGGTTTTGACGGGGAGCTGTTTTTT
TRBV7-6,TRBJ2-1,TRBD2,.,CASSPARLAGGDEQFF,TGTGCCAGCAGCCCCGCCCGACTAGCGGGGGGCGATGAGCAGTTCTTC
TRBV5-1,TRBJ1-2,TRBD1,.,CASSLGQGPNYGYTF,TGCGCCAGCAGCTTGGGACAGGGGCCTAACTATGGCTACACCTTC